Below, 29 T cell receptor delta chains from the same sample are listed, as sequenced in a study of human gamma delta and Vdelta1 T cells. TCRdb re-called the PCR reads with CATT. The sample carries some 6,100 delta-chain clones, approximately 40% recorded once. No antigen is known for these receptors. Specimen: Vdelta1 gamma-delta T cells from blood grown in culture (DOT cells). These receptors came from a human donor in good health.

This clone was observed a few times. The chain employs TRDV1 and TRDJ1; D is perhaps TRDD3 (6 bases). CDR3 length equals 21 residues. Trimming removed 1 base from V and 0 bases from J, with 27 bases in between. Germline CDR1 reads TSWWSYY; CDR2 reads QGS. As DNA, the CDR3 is TGTGCTCTTGGGGAACGGGCGAGGTGGGGGGCTCCTCACCGGCACACCGATAAACTCATCTTT. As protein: CALGERARWGAPHRHTDKLIF.

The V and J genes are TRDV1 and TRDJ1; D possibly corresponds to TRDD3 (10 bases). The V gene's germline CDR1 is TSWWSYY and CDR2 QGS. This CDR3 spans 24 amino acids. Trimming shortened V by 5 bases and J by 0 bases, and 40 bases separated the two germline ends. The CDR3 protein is CALGTMAFLRGIRGLQTDTDKLIF. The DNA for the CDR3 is TGTGCTCTTGGGACAATGGCCTTCCTACGGGGGATACGCGGGCTACAAACTGACACCGATAAACTCATCTTT.

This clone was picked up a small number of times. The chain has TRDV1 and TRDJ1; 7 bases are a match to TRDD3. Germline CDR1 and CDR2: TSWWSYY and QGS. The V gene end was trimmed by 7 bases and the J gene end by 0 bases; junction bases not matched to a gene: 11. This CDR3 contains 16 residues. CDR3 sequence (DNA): TGTGCTCTTGAAGAGGATACGGGACCGTACACCGATAAACTCATCTTT. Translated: CALEEDTGPYTDKLIF.

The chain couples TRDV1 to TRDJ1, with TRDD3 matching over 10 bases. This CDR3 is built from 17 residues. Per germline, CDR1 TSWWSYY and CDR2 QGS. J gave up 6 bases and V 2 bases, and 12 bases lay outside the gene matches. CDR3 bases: TGTGCTCTTGGGGAATTCCATAGACTGGGGGATTATAATAAACTCATCTTT. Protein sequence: CALGEFHRLGDYNKLIF.

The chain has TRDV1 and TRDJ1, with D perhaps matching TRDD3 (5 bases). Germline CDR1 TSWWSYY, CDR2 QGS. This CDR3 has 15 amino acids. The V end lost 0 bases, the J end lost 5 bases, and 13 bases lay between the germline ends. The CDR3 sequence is CALGELYGTGDKLIF. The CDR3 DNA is TGTGCTCTTGGGGAACTCTACGGAACTGGTGATAAACTCATCTTT.

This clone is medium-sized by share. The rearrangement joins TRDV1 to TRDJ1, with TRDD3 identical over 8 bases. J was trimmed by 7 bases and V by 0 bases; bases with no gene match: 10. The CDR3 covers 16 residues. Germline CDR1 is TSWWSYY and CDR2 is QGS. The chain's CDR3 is CALGELSEGYAVKLIF. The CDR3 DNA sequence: TGTGCTCTTGGGGAACTATCTGAGGGATACGCAGTTAAACTCATCTTT.

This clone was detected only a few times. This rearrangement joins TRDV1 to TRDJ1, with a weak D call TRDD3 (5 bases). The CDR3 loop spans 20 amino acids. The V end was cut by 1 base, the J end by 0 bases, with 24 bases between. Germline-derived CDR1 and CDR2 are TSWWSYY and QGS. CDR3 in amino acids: CALGEPLRGPHGDDTDKLIF. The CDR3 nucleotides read TGTGCTCTTGGGGAACCCCTTAGGGGGCCTCACGGGGACGACACCGATAAACTCATCTTT.

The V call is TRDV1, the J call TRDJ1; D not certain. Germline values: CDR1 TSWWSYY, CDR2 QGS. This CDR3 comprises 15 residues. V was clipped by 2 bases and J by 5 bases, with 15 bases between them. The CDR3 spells CALGEYPDPSDKLIF. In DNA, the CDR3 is TGTGCTCTTGGGGAATATCCGGACCCCTCAGATAAACTCATCTTT.

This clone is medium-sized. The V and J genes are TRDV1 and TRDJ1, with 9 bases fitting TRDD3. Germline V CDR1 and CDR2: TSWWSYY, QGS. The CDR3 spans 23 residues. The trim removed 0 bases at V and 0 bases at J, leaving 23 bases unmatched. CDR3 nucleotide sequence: TGTGCTCTTGGGGAACTAAGGGGTGTACTGGGGGACCGTACGATTCCGTACACCGATAAACTCATCTTT. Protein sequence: CALGELRGVLGDRTIPYTDKLIF.

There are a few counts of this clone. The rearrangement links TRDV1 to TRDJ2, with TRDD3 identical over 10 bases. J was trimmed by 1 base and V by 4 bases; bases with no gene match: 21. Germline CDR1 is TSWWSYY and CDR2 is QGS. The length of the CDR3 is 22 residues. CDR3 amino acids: CALGGAFLDWTGGSLLTAQLFF. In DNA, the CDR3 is TGTGCTCTTGGGGGGGCCTTCCTAGACTGGACTGGGGGATCCCTTTTGACAGCACAACTCTTCTTT.

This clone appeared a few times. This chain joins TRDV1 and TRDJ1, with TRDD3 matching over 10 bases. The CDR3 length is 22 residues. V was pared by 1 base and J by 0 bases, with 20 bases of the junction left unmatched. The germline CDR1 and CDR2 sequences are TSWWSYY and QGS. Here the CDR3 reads CALGERHWGMSIPLPYTDKLIF. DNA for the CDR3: TGTGCTCTTGGGGAACGGCACTGGGGGATGAGCATCCCGCTACCGTACACCGATAAACTCATCTTT.

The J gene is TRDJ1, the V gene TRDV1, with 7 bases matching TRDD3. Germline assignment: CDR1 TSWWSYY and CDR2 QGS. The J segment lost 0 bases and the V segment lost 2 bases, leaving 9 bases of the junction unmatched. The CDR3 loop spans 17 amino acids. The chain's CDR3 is CALGENYWGFYTDKLIF. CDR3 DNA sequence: TGTGCTCTTGGGGAAAACTACTGGGGTTTTTACACCGATAAACTCATCTTT.

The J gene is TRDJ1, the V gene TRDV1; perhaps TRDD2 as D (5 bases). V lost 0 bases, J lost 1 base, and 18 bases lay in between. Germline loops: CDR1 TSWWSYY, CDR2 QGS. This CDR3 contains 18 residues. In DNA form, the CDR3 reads TGTGCTCTTGGGGAACTCCTACCCTCCTTCGGGTCCACCGATAAACTCATCTTT. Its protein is CALGELLPSFGSTDKLIF.

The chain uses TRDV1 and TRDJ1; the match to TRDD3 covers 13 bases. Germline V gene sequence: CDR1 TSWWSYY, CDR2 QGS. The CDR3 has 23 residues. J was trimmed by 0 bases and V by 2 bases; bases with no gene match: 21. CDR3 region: CALGERVATSTGGYAKYTDKLIF. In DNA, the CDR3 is TGTGCTCTTGGGGAAAGAGTTGCTACCTCTACTGGGGGATACGCCAAGTACACCGATAAACTCATCTTT.

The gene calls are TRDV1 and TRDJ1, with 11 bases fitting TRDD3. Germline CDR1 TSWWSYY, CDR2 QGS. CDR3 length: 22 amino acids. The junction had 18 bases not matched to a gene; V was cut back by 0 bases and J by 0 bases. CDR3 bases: TGTGCTCTTGGGGAACTAGCTCCTACGGTCTGGGGGATACCTTCGAACACCGATAAACTCATCTTT. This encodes CALGELAPTVWGIPSNTDKLIF.

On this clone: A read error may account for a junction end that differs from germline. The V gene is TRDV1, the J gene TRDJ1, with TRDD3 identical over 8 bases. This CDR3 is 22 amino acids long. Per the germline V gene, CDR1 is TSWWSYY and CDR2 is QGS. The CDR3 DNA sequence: TGTGCTCTTGGGGAATACTATCCTCGGGATCGTACTGGGGATACCTCGGGCGATCAACTCATCTTT. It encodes CALGEYYPRDRTGDTSGDQLIF.

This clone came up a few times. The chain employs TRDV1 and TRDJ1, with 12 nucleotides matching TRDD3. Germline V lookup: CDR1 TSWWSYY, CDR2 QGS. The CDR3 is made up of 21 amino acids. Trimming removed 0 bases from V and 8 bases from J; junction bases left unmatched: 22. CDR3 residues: CALGELRHLLLVLGDTLKLIF. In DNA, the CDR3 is TGTGCTCTTGGGGAACTCCGACACCTCCTACTAGTACTGGGGGATACCCTGAAACTCATCTTT.

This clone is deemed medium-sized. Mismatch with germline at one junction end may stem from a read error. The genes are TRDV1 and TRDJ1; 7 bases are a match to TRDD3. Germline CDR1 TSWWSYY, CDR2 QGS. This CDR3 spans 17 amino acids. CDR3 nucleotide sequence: TGTGCTCTTGGGGAACTTTTTTTGGGGGAATACACGGATAAACTCATCTTT. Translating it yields CALGELFLGEYTDKLIF.

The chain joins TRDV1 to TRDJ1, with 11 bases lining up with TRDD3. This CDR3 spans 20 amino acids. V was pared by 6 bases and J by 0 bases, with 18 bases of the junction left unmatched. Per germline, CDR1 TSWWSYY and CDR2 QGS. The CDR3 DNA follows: TGTGCTCTTGGTCTCAATTCCGGTGGGGGATACGTTCTATACACCGATAAACTCATCTTT. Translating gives CALGLNSGGGYVLYTDKLIF.

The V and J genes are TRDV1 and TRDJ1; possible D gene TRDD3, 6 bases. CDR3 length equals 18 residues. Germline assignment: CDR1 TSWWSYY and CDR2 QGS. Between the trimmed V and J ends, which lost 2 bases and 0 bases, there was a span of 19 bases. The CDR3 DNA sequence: TGTGCTCTTGGGGAAATCCAGTCCCTGGGGACTAACACCGATAAACTCATCTTT. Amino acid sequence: CALGEIQSLGTNTDKLIF.

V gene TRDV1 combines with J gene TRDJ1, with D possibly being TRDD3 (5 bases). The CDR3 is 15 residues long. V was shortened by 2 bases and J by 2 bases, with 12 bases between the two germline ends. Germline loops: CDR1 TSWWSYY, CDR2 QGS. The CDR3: CALGESGGWTDKLIF. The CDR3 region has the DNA TGTGCTCTTGGGGAATCCGGGGGCTGGACCGATAAACTCATCTTT.

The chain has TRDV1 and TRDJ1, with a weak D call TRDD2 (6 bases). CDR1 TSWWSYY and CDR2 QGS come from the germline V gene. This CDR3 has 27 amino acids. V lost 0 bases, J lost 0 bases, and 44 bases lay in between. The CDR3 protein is CALGELVSGNSRVKTGLPPYYTDKLIF. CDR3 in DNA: TGTGCTCTTGGGGAACTAGTCTCCGGGAACTCTCGGGTCAAAACTGGCCTTCCCCCTTACTACACCGATAAACTCATCTTT.

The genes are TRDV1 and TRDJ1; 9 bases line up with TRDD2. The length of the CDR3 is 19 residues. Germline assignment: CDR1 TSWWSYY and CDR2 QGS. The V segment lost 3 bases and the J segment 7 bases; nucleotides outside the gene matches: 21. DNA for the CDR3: TGTGCTCTTGGGGATCCTTCCTACGGAGGGGGATCCTGCGTGCGTAAACTCATCTTT. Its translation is CALGDPSYGGGSCVRKLIF.

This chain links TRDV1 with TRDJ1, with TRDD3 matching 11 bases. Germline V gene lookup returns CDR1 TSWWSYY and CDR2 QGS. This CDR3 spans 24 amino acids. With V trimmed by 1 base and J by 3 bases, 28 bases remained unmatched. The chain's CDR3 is CALGEHRGSFLRLLGDNLSDKLIF. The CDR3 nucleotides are TGTGCTCTTGGGGAACATAGGGGATCCTTCCTACGACTACTGGGGGATAACTTATCCGATAAACTCATCTTT.

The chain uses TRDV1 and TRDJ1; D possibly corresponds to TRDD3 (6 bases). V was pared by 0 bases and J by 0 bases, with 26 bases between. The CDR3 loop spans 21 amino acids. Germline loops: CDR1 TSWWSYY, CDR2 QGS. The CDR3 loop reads CALGELVGGGLGVLYTDKLIF. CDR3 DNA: TGTGCTCTTGGGGAACTAGTAGGCGGGGGCTTGGGGGTCCTGTACACCGATAAACTCATCTTT.

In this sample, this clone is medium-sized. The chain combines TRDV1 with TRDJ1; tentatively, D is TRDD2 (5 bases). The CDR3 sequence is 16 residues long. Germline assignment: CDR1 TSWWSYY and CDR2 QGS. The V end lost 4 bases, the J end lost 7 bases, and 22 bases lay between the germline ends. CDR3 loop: CALGARPPKDQGKLIF. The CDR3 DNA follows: TGTGCTCTTGGGGCGAGGCCTCCTAAGGATCAGGGTAAACTCATCTTT.

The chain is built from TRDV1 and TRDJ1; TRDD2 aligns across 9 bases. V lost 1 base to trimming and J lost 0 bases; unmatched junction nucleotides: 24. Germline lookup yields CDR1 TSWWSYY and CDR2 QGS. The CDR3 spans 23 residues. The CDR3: CALGERILGPSYVLGAYTDKLIF. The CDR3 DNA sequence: TGTGCTCTTGGGGAACGGATCCTTGGCCCTTCCTACGTCCTGGGGGCTTACACCGATAAACTCATCTTT.

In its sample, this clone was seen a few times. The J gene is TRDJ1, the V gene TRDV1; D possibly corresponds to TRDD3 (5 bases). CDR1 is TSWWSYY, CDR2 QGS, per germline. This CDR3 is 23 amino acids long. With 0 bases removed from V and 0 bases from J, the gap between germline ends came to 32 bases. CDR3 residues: CALGELGGSPGRLEFHYTDKLIF. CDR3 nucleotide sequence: TGTGCTCTTGGGGAACTGGGTGGCTCCCCCGGCCGACTGGAGTTCCACTACACCGATAAACTCATCTTT.

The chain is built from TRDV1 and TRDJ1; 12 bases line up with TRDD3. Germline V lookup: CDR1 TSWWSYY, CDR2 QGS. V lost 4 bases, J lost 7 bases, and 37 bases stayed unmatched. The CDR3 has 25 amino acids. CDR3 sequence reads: CALGVAFPVSSGGYAGTHRWVKLIF. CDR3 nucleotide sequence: TGTGCTCTTGGGGTCGCCTTTCCTGTCTCCTCTGGGGGATACGCCGGAACCCATCGATGGGTTAAACTCATCTTT.